This TCR beta chain was recovered during a study of blood T cell repertoires in COVID-19. As for the study in general: From T cells, B-cell-depleted T cells, or PBMCs came the material, which was cDNA or gDNA.

Seattle cases were enrolled at active infection and followed longitudinally. Method: immunoSEQ multiplex PCR; TCRdb's copy keeps in-frame clones and lacks some. The sample has a few hundred thousand clones; approximately 89% are singletons. The TCR comes from a woman aged 55-70 years with COVID-19, enrolled during active disease. Sequencing was performed on peripheral blood.

CDR3 nucleotides: TGTGCCAGCAGTGAATATGGAGGGGCTGGAAACACCATATATTTT. It codes for CASSEYGGAGNTIYF. The gene calls are TRBV25-1 and TRBJ1-3; TRBD1 might be the D (5 bases). V was shortened by 0 bases and J by 2 bases, with 8 bases between the two germline ends. The germline CDR1 and CDR2 sequences are MGHDK and SYGVNS. The CDR3 loop spans 15 amino acids.